This T cell receptor (beta chain) was observed in a study of early T cells in non-severe SARS-CoV-2 infection. This clonotype was detected a few times. From germline, CDR1 is PRHDT and CDR2 FYEKMQ (reference sequence). The CDR3 runs to 16 residues. With V trimmed by 2 bases and J by 0 bases, 6 bases remained unmatched. TCRdb re-analysed the 5' RACE reads in MiXCR, keeping a single row per CDR3 protein. The sample lists about 100,000 distinct CDR3 sequences, 9.5% to 13% occurring once. The receptor was derived from an adult who was a healthcare worker with PCR-confirmed SARS-CoV-2 infection or an uninfected control (not recorded which). Sequencing was carried out using whole blood. The chain recombines TRBV13 with TRBJ2-5; 7 bases fit TRBD1. CDR3 residues: CASSLLGDRDQETQYF. CDR3 nucleotide sequence: TGTGCCAGCAGCTTATTGGGCGACAGGGACCAAGAGACCCAGTACTTC.